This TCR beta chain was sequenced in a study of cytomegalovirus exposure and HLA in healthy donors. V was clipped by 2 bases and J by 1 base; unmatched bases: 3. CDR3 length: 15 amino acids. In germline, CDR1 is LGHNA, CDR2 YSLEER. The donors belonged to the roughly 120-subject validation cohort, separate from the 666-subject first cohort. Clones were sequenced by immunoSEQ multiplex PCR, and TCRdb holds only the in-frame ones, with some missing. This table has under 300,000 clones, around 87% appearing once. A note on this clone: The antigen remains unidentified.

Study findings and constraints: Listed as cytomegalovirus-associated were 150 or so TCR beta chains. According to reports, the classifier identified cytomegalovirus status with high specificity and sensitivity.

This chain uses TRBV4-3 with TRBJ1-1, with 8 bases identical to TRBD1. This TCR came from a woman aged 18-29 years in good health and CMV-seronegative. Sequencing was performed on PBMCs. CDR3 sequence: CASSQYGTGNTEAFF. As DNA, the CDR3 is TGCGCCAGCAGCCAATACGGGACAGGGAACACTGAAGCTTTCTTT.